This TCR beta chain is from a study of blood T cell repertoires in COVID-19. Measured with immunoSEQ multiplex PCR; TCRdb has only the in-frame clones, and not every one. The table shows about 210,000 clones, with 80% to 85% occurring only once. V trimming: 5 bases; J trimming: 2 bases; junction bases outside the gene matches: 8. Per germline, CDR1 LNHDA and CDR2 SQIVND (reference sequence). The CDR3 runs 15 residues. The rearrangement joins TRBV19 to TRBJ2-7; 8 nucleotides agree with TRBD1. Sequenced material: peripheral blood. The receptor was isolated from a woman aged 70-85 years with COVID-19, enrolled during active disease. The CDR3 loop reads CASSPPGTGAYEQYF. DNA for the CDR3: TGTGCCAGTAGTCCTCCAGGGACAGGTGCCTACGAGCAGTACTTC.